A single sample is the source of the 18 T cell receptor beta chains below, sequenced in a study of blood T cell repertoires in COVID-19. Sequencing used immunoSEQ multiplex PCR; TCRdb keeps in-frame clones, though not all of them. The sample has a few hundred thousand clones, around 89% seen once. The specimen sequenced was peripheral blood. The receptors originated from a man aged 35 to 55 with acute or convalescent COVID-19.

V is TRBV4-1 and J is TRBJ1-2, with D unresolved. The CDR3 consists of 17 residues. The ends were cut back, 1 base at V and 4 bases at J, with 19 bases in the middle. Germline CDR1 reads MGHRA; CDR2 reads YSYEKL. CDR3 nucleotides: TGCGCCAGCAGCCAAGCACAAGTTCCGGCCGGGGTCTATGGCTACACCTTC. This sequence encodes CASSQAQVPAGVYGYTF.

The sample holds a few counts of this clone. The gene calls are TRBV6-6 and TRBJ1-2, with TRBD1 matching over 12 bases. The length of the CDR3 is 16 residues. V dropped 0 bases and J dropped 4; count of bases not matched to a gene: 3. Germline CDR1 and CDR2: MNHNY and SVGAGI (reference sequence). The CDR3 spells CASSYSGTGGSYGYTF. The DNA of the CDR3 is TGTGCCAGCAGTTACTCCGGGACAGGGGGCTCCTATGGCTACACCTTC.

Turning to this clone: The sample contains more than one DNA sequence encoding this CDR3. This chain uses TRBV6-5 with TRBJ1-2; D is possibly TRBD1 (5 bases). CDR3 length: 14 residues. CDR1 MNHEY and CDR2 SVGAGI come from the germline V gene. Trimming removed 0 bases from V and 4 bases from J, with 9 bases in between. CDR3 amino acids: CASSYSRQSYGYTF. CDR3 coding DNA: TGTGCCAGCAGTTACTCGAGACAGTCCTATGGCTACACCTTC.

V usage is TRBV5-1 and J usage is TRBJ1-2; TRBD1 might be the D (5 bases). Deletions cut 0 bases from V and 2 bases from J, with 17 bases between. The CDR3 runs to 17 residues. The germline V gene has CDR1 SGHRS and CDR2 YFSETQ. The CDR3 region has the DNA TGCGCCAGCAGCTTGGCGGTGCCGCGCGGGGGAAACTATGGCTACACCTTC. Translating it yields CASSLAVPRGGNYGYTF.

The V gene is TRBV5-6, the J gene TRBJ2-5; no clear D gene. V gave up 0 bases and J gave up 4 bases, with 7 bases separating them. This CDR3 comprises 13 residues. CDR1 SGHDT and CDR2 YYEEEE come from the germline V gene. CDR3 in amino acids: CASSLVSRETQYF. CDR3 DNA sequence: TGTGCCAGCAGCTTGGTCAGTCGAGAGACCCAGTACTTC.

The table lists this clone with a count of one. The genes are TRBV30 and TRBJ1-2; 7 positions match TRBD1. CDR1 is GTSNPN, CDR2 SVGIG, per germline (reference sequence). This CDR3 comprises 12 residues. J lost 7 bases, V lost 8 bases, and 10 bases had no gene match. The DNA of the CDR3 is TGTGCCCTAGGGACAGCCACTGGTGGCTACACCTTC. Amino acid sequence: CALGTATGGYTF.

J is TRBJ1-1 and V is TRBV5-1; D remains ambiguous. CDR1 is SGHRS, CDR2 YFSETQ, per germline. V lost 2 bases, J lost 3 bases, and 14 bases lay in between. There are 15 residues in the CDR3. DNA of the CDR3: TGCGCCAGCAGCTTCACCTACGTCGTAGACACTGAAGCTTTCTTT. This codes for CASSFTYVVDTEAFF.

The CDR3 protein is CASSFTGTSGIWETQYF. CDR3 in DNA: TGTGCCAGCAGTTTCACCGGGACTAGCGGGATCTGGGAGACCCAGTACTTC. The chain links TRBV27 to TRBJ2-5; 13 positions match TRBD2. Germline V CDR1 and CDR2: MNHEY, SMNVEV (reference sequence). The CDR3 covers 17 residues. The J segment lost 5 bases and the V segment lost 3 bases, leaving 9 bases of the junction unmatched.

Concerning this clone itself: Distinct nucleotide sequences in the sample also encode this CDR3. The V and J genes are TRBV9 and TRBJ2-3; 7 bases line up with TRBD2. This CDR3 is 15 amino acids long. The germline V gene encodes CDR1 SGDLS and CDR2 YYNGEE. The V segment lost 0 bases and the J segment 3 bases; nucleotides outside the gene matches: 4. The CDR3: CASSVAGGPTDTQYF. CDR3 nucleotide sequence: TGTGCCAGCAGCGTAGCGGGAGGCCCGACAGATACGCAGTATTTT.

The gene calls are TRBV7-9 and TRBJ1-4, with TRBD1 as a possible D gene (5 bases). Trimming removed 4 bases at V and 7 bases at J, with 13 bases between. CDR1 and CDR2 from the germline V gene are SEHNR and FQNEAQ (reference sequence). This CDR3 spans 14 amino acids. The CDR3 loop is CASSSTATFEKLFF. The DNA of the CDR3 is TGTGCCAGCAGCTCGACAGCCACATTTGAAAAACTGTTTTTT.

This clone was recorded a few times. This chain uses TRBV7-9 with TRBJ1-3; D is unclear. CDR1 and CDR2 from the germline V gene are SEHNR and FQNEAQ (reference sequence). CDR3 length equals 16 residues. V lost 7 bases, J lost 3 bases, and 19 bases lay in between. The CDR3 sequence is CASNDGSSRLGNTIYF. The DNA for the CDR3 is TGTGCCAGCAACGACGGGTCATCTCGGCTTGGAAACACCATATATTTT. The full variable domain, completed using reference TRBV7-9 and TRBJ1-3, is DTGVSQNPRHKITKRGQNVTFRCDPISEHNRLYWYRQTLGQGPEFLTYFQNEAQLEKSRLLSDRFSAERPKGSFSTLEIQRTEQGDSAMYLCASNDGSSRLGNTIYFGEGSWLTVV.

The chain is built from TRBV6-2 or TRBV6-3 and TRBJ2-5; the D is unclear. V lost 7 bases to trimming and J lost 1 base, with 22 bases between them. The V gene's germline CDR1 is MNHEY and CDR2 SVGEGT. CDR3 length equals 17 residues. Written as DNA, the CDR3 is TGTGCCAGCACCCCCCGAACAAGTTACCCTAGCCAAGAGACCCAGTACTTC. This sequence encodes CASTPRTSYPSQETQYF.

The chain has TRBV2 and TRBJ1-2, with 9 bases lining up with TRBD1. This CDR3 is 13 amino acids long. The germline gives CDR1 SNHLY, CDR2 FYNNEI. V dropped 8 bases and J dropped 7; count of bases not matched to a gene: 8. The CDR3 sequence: CASATGGVGGYTF. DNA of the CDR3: TGTGCCAGCGCGACAGGGGGAGTGGGTGGCTACACCTTC.

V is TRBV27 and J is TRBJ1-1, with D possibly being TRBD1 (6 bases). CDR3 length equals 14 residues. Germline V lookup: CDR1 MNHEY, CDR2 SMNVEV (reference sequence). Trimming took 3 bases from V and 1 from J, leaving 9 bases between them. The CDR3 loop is CASSLTGPNTEAFF. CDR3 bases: TGTGCCAGCAGTTTGACAGGACCGAACACTGAAGCTTTCTTT.

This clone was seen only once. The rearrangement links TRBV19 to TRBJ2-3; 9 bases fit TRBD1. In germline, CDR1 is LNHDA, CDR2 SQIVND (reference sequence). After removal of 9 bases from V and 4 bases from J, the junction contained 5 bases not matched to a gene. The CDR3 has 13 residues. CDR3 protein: CASSQGAADTQYF. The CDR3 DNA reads TGTGCCAGCTCACAGGGGGCGGCAGATACGCAGTATTTT.

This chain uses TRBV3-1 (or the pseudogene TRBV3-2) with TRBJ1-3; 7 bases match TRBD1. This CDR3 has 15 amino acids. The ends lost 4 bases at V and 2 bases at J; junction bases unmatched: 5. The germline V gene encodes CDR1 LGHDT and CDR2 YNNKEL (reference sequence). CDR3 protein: CASSPDRAAGNTIYF. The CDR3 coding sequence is TGTGCCAGCAGCCCCGACAGGGCTGCTGGAAACACCATATATTTT.

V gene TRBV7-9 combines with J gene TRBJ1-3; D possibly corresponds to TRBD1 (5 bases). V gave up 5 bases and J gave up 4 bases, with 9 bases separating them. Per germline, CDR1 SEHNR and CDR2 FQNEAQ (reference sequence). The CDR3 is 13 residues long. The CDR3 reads CASSLRGGNTIYF. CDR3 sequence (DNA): TGTGCCAGCAGCCTGCGGGGGGGAAACACCATATATTTT.

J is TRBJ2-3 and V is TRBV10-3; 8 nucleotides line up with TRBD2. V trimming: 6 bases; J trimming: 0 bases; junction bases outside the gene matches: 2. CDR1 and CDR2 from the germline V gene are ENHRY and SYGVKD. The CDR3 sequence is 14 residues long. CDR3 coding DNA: TGTGCCATCAGATCTAGCGGGAGCACAGATACGCAGTATTTT. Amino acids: CAIRSSGSTDTQYF.